The next 26 T cell receptor beta chains were all read from a single sample in a study of cytomegalovirus exposure and HLA in healthy donors. PCR primers comprised 60 Vbeta and 13 Jbeta primers. The table came from immunoSEQ multiplex PCR; TCRdb's copy has only in-frame clones and leaves some out. The repertoire holds around 130,000 clones, with 74% as singletons. Source material: PBMCs. These receptors were collected from a woman between 45 and 60 years old in good health and CMV-seropositive.

This sequence joins TRBV14 and TRBJ1-2; D ambiguous. V lost 0 bases to trimming and J lost 1 base, with 12 bases between them. CDR1 and CDR2 from the germline V gene are SGHDN and FVKESK. The CDR3 length is 16 residues. The CDR3 coding sequence is TGTGCCAGCAGCCAAGATGCGGGATGGGGTAACTATGGCTACACCTTC. It yields the protein CASSQDAGWGNYGYTF.

The chain carries TRBV5-1 and TRBJ2-7, with 8 nucleotides matching TRBD1. Trimming cost V 5 bases and J 6 bases; bases outside gene matches: 7. Per germline, CDR1 SGHRS and CDR2 YFSETQ. The CDR3 is made up of 13 amino acids. This chain's CDR3 is CASRPDRGREQYF. CDR3 coding DNA: TGCGCCAGCAGACCCGACAGGGGTCGCGAGCAGTACTTC.

This rearrangement joins TRBV15 to TRBJ1-5; no clear D gene. Germline V lookup: CDR1 LNHNV, CDR2 YYDKDF (reference sequence). The germline V and J ends were trimmed by 5 bases and 3 bases, with 11 bases remaining between them. The CDR3 totals 14 residues. CDR3 nucleotide sequence: TGTGCCACCAGCCCCACAAGTCTCAATCAGCCCCAGCATTTT. It translates to CATSPTSLNQPQHF. Supplemented by reference TRBV15 and TRBJ1-5, the full variable domain reads DAMVIQNPRYQVTQFGKPVTLSCSQTLNHNVMYWYQQKSSQAPKLLFHYYDKDFNNEADTPDNFQSRRPNTSFCFLDIRSPGLGDTAMYLCATSPTSLNQPQHFGDGTRLSIL.

V and J are TRBV30 and TRBJ2-1, with 9 bases lining up with TRBD2. The CDR3 is 15 amino acids. In germline, CDR1 is GTSNPN, CDR2 SVGIG (reference sequence). V lost 2 bases and J lost 5; bases outside the gene matches: 7. The CDR3 sequence: CAWSLGGGAHNEQFF. The CDR3 nucleotides are TGTGCCTGGAGTCTAGGCGGGGGGGCCCACAATGAGCAGTTCTTC.

This clone appeared once. CDR3 amino acids: CASSHPTRVGTQYF. The CDR3 nucleotides are TGTGCCAGCAGTCACCCCACTAGGGTCGGGACGCAGTATTTT. The genes are TRBV6-5 and TRBJ2-3; D might be TRBD2 (5 bases). V was trimmed by 5 bases and J by 9 bases, leaving 18 bases between them. The CDR3 is 14 amino acids. Per germline, CDR1 MNHEY and CDR2 SVGAGI.

This clone has more than one count but fewer than ten. The chain couples TRBV7-2 to TRBJ1-5, with D possibly TRBD1 on 5 matching bases. V lost 1 base and J lost 7, with 11 bases in between. Germline loops: CDR1 SGHTA, CDR2 FQGNSA. The length of the CDR3 is 14 residues. CDR3 loop: CASSLGSRGQPQHF. CDR3 nucleotides: TGTGCCAGCAGCTTAGGATCGCGGGGCCAGCCCCAGCATTTT.

This chain links TRBV4-3 with TRBJ2-2; D is uncertain. With 4 bases removed from V and 4 bases from J, the gap between germline ends came to 10 bases. CDR1 and CDR2 from the germline V gene are LGHNA and YSLEER. The CDR3 loop spans 14 amino acids. The CDR3 nucleotides are TGCGCCAGCAGCCCCCGATTTAGCACCGGGGAGCTGTTTTTT. It translates to CASSPRFSTGELFF.

The CDR3 region has the DNA TGTGCCAGCAGTGAACAACCCCTAACAGGGGTCACTGAAGCTTTCTTT. Protein sequence: CASSEQPLTGVTEAFF. The chain has TRBV6-1 and TRBJ1-1; TRBD1 matches 7 bases. The CDR3 spans 16 residues. The V gene end was trimmed by 2 bases and the J gene end by 4 bases; junction bases not matched to a gene: 10. Per germline, CDR1 MNHNS and CDR2 SASEGT.

This clone occurred a few times. The genes are TRBV5-4 and TRBJ2-1; no clear D gene. Germline CDR1 and CDR2: SGHNT and YYREEE (reference sequence). Trimming shortened V by 0 bases and J by 9 bases, and 4 bases separated the two germline ends. CDR3 length: 11 residues. The chain's CDR3 is CASSLVGEQFF. DNA for the CDR3: TGTGCCAGCAGCTTGGTCGGTGAGCAGTTCTTC.

The chain combines TRBV7-9 with TRBJ2-2, with a possible D match to TRBD2 (6 bases). Between the trimmed V and J ends, which lost 5 bases and 5 bases, there was a span of 15 bases. The CDR3 has 15 residues. The germline V gene has CDR1 SEHNR and CDR2 FQNEAQ (reference sequence). CDR3 bases: TGTGCCAGCAGCCCCCCCCGGGAGATGACCGGGGAGCTGTTTTTT. It specifies CASSPPREMTGELFF.

The V and J genes are TRBV6-5 and TRBJ2-7, with a tentative D call TRBD2 (6 bases). Trimming removed 9 bases at V and 2 bases at J, with 17 bases between. Germline loops: CDR1 MNHEY, CDR2 SVGAGI. The CDR3 loop spans 14 amino acids. CDR3 DNA sequence: TGTGCCAGTAGGCGGGGCAGCCCCCCCTACGAGCAGTACTTC. This sequence encodes CASRRGSPPYEQYF.

This sequence joins TRBV2 and TRBJ2-7; D might be TRBD2 (6 bases). Germline CDR1 reads SNHLY; CDR2 reads FYNNEI. The CDR3 is made up of 14 amino acids. V was trimmed by 6 bases and J by 2 bases, leaving 14 bases between them. The CDR3 reads CASSPGTLAYEQYF. DNA of the CDR3: TGTGCCAGCAGCCCTGGGACTTTAGCCTACGAGCAGTACTTC.

This chain links TRBV6-1 with TRBJ1-1; 7 nucleotides match TRBD1. The CDR3 is 14 residues long. From germline, CDR1 is MNHNS and CDR2 SASEGT. Unmatched junction bases numbered 4, after V lost 2 bases and J lost 4 bases. Here the CDR3 reads CASSERPGGTEAFF. The CDR3 DNA follows: TGTGCCAGCAGTGAAAGGCCAGGGGGCACTGAAGCTTTCTTT.

The genes are TRBV13 and TRBJ1-1; 8 bases match TRBD1. This CDR3 contains 13 residues. Trimming removed 5 bases from V and 10 bases from J; junction bases left unmatched: 9. Looked up from germline, CDR1 is PRHDT and CDR2 is FYEKMQ (reference sequence). CDR3 loop: CASSVGRGLRAFF. For the CDR3, the DNA is TGTGCCAGCAGCGTCGGCAGGGGGCTTCGAGCTTTCTTT.

CDR3 nucleotide sequence: TGTGCCAGCAGCTTGGAGGGACAGCCGAACACTGAAGCTTTCTTT. It translates to CASSLEGQPNTEAFF. The gene calls are TRBV7-9 and TRBJ1-1, with 7 positions matching TRBD1. V trimming: 3 bases; J trimming: 1 base; junction bases outside the gene matches: 5. Germline loops: CDR1 SEHNR, CDR2 FQNEAQ (reference sequence). The CDR3 is 15 residues long.

This clone was seen a single time. V gene TRBV11-3 combines with J gene TRBJ1-4, with D possibly matching TRBD1 (6 bases). CDR1 and CDR2 from the germline V gene are SGHNT and YENEEA. Trimming stripped 6 bases from V and 4 bases from J, with 15 bases between. The CDR3 totals 15 residues. CDR3 DNA: TGTGCCAGCAGTCCTGCGGGGGGCGTTAATGAAAAACTGTTTTTT. Amino acid sequence: CASSPAGGVNEKLFF.

V is TRBV29-1 and J is TRBJ2-2; the match to TRBD2 covers 7 bases. Germline V gene sequence: CDR1 SQVTM, CDR2 ANQGSEA. V was pared by 4 bases and J by 0 bases, with 2 bases of the junction left unmatched. The CDR3 is made up of 14 amino acids. The CDR3 DNA is TGCAGCGTTGGAGCGGGAACGAACACCGGGGAGCTGTTTTTT. This sequence encodes CSVGAGTNTGELFF.

J is TRBJ1-1 and V is TRBV19, with D unresolved. CDR1 and CDR2 from the germline V gene are LNHDA and SQIVND (reference sequence). This CDR3 region has 13 residues. Trimming stripped 4 bases from V and 0 bases from J, with 6 bases between. CDR3 nucleotide sequence: TGTGCCAGTAGTAAAGCTCTGAACACTGAAGCTTTCTTT. This gives the protein CASSKALNTEAFF. Full variable domain (outside the CDR3, taken from reference TRBV19 and TRBJ1-1): DGGITQSPKYLFRKEGQNVTLSCEQNLNHDAMYWYRQDPGQGLRLIYYSQIVNDFQKGDIAEGYSVSREKKESFPLTVTSAQKNPTAFYLCASSKALNTEAFFGQGTRLTVV.

The genes are TRBV9 and TRBJ1-4; 7 bases line up with TRBD1. Germline V gene sequence: CDR1 SGDLS, CDR2 YYNGEE. Trimming removed 4 bases from V and 5 bases from J; junction bases left unmatched: 5. This CDR3 comprises 14 residues. Here the CDR3 DNA reads TGTGCCAGCAGCACTCCAGGGGGAAATGAAAAACTGTTTTTT. It is translated as CASSTPGGNEKLFF.

A word on this clone: The junction departs from the called germline gene at one end, perhaps through a read error. The J gene is TRBJ1-1, the V gene TRBV7-9; D perhaps matches TRBD1 (5 bases). The CDR3 length is 17 residues. Germline-derived CDR1 and CDR2 are SEHNR and FQNEAQ (reference sequence). The CDR3 region has the DNA TGTTCCAGCAGCCAACATCAGGGACTGGCGGTGAACACTGAAGCTTTCTTT. Amino acid sequence: CSSSQHQGLAVNTEAFF.

A few counts support this clone. This chain links TRBV16 with TRBJ1-4, with D unresolved. The CDR3 is 14 amino acids. Germline lookup yields CDR1 KGHSY and CDR2 FQNENV. V lost 2 bases and J lost 1, with 5 bases in between. CDR3 amino acids: CASSQLLTNEKLFF. DNA for the CDR3: TGTGCCAGCAGCCAACTACTAACTAATGAAAAACTGTTTTTT.

The chain is built from TRBV6-1 and TRBJ1-3, with D hard to call. Germline lookup yields CDR1 MNHNS and CDR2 SASEGT. CDR3 size: 15 residues. V was trimmed by 1 base and J by 0 bases, leaving 7 bases between them. CDR3 bases: TGTGCCAGCAGTGAAGGTTACTCCTCTGGAAACACCATATATTTT. Residues: CASSEGYSSGNTIYF.

The chain has TRBV5-4 and TRBJ1-5; D unclear. V lost 0 bases and J lost 2, with 9 bases in between. In germline, CDR1 is SGHNT, CDR2 YYREEE (reference sequence). The CDR3 contains 15 residues. The CDR3 spells CASSLDPSGNQPQHF. The CDR3 nucleotides read TGTGCCAGCAGCTTGGATCCTTCGGGCAATCAGCCCCAGCATTTT.

In regard to this clone: The junction departs from the called germline gene at one end, perhaps through a read error. The chain links TRBV10-3 to TRBJ2-7; 9 positions match TRBD2. CDR1 and CDR2 (germline): ENHRY, SYGVKD. The CDR3 extends over 15 amino acids. The CDR3: CAIRERGVQGYEQYF. The CDR3 region has the DNA TGTGCCATCCGTGAGCGGGGGGTCCAGGGGTACGAGCAGTACTTC.

The CDR3 here is CASSQARGRGGFAEQFF. The CDR3, as DNA: TGTGCCAGCAGCCAAGCTCGGGGTCGCGGGGGGTTCGCGGAGCAGTTCTTC. This chain uses TRBV4-2 with TRBJ2-1; the match to TRBD2 covers 8 bases. V lost 1 base, J lost 10 bases, and 15 bases stayed unmatched. Germline V gene data show CDR1 as LGHNA and CDR2 as YNFKEQ. This CDR3 comprises 17 residues.

V and J are TRBV4-1 and TRBJ2-7; a possible D gene is TRBD1 (6 bases). The CDR3 covers 16 residues. V was shortened by 4 bases and J by 9 bases, with 25 bases between the two germline ends. Germline CDR1 and CDR2: MGHRA and YSYEKL. The chain's CDR3 is CASSPGAPRRDIVQYF. The CDR3 region has the DNA TGCGCCAGCAGCCCAGGGGCCCCTAGACGGGATATAGTGCAGTACTTC.